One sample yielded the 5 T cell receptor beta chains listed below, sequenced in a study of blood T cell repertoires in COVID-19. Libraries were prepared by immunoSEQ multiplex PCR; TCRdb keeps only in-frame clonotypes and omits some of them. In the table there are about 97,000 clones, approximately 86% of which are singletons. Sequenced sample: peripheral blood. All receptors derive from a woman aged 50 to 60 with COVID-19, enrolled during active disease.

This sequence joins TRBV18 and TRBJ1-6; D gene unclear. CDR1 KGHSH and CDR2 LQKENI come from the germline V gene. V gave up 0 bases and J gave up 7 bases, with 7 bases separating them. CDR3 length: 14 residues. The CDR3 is CASSPPRPNSPLHF. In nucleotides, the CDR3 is TGTGCCAGCTCACCACCGAGGCCCAATTCACCCCTCCACTTT.

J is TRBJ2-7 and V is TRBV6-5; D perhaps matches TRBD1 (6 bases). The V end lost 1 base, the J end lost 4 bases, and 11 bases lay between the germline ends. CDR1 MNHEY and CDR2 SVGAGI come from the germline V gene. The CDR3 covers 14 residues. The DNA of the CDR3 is TGTGCCAGCAGTTACTTCAGGGGTGGGTACGAGCAGTACTTC. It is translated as CASSYFRGGYEQYF.

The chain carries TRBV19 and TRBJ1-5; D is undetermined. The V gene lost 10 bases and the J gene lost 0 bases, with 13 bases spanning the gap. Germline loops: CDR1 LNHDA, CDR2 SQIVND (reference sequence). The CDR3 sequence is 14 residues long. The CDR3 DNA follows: TGTGCCACGGGGATCCTTTCTAGCAATCAGCCCCAGCATTTT. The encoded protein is CATGILSSNQPQHF.

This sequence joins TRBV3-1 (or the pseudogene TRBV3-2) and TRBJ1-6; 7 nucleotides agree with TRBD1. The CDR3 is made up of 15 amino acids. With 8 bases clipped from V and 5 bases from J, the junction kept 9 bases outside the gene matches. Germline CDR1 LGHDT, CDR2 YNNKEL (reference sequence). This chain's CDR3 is CASHLQGIDNSPLHF. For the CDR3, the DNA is TGTGCCAGCCACCTACAGGGGATAGATAATTCACCCCTCCACTTT.

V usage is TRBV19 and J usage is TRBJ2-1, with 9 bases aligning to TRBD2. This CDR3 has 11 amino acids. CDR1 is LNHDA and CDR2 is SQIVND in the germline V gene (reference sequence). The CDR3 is CAAGGLNEQFF. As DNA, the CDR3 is TGTGCTGCGGGGGGGCTCAATGAGCAGTTCTTC.